What follows are 3 T cell receptor beta chains derived from one specimen sequenced in a study of blood T cell repertoires in COVID-19 (dated by TCRdb to 2018 to 2021). Library creation used the immunoSEQ multiplex PCR assay. The clones in this table, taken by TCRdb from immuneACCESS, are in-frame only. Not every clone is retained; where verified, under half of the shortfall comes from an unresolved V gene, and the cause of the rest is unknown. The sample table records 200,000 to 300,000 clones; approximately 83% of these occur just once. The ten largest clonotypes hold about 9.5% of the sample. The material sequenced was peripheral blood. These receptors were collected from a woman older than 75 with acute or convalescent COVID-19.

This clone is a singleton in its sample. The rearrangement links TRBV19 to TRBJ1-4; possibly TRBD1 for D (6 bases). Trimming took off 3 bases at V and 6 bases at J, with 11 bases between the two ends. Per germline, CDR1 LNHDA and CDR2 SQIVND (reference sequence). The CDR3 is 14 residues long. In DNA form, the CDR3 reads TGTGCCAGTAGTATGCTACAGGGTGATGAAAAACTGTTTTTT. Translation: CASSMLQGDEKLFF.

J is TRBJ1-1 and V is TRBV5-1; possibly TRBD1 for D (5 bases). This CDR3 comprises 15 residues. Between the trimmed V and J ends, which lost 1 base and 8 bases, there was a span of 18 bases. The V gene's germline CDR1 is SGHRS and CDR2 YFSETQ. DNA for the CDR3: TGCGCCAGCAGCTTGTCTTGGCAGGGCCAGCTAGAAGCTTTCTTT. Amino acids: CASSLSWQGQLEAFF.

The rearrangement links TRBV3-1 (or the pseudogene TRBV3-2) to TRBJ1-1; 8 bases match TRBD1. V shed 1 base, J shed 5 bases, and the junction held 6 bases outside the gene matches. The CDR3 runs 15 residues. Germline CDR1 LGHDT, CDR2 YNNKEL (reference sequence). CDR3 in DNA: TGTGCCAGCAGCCAAGTCGGCAGGGGGCGGACTGAAGCTTTCTTT. Its translation is CASSQVGRGRTEAFF.